The clone carrying this TCR beta chain turned up a few times. The target antigen is unknown. These data belong to a study of T cell repertoires in cytomegalovirus infection. About the research overall: Public TCR beta signature analysis indicated the presence of both CMV infection and matching HLA type.

This CDR3 contains 17 residues. Trimming stripped 8 bases from V and 0 bases from J, with 18 bases between. TCRdb analysed the reads with MiXCR anew, one entry per CDR3 protein. The table shows around 300,000 distinct CDR3 sequences, with 20% to 30% occurring only once. This sample comprised cultured PBMCs, obtained from culture after CMV antigen stimulation. The rearrangement uses TRBV5-3 and TRBJ2-6; no definite D call. TRBV5-3 is placed among ORFs of uncertain function. The sequence was collected from a human donor in good health (CMV status not recorded). Some clones in this sample may be carry-over from other donors' samples. The CDR3 DNA is TGTGCCAGCAGCCCCTACGTCGGAAGCTCTGGGGCCAACGTCCTGACTTTC. Encoded protein: CASSPYVGSSGANVLTF.